The 18 T cell receptor beta chains presented below share a single source sample, sequenced in a study of shared clonotypes between healthy human individuals. The table came from immunoSEQ multiplex PCR; TCRdb's copy has only in-frame clones and leaves some out. The sample shows about 2.3 million clones, 85% to 95% of them seen only once. Source material: naive CD4+ T cells from PBMCs. Specified subset: CD45RA+ positively selected. Every receptor here comes from a man aged 18 to 29 in good health. Some clones in this sample may be carry-over from other donors' samples.

This clone was seen a handful of times. This CDR3 reads CASTMGQGNPQHF. In DNA, the CDR3 is TGTGCCAGCACCATGGGACAGGGTAATCCCCAGCATTTT. V gene TRBV25-1 combines with J gene TRBJ1-5, with 9 bases that match TRBD1. Germline V CDR1 and CDR2: MGHDK, SYGVNS. This CDR3 has 13 residues. The J segment lost 10 bases and the V segment lost 7 bases, leaving 8 bases of the junction unmatched. Full variable domain (rest looked up from reference TRBV25-1 and TRBJ1-5): EADIYQTPRYLVIGTGKKITLECSQTMGHDKMYWYQQDPGMELHLIHYSYGVNSTEKGDLSSESTVSRIRTEHFPLTLESARPSHTSQYLCASTMGQGNPQHFGDGTRLSIL.

The V call is TRBV7-2, the J call TRBJ1-3; D unresolved. Germline V gene sequence: CDR1 SGHTA, CDR2 FQGNSA. V lost 7 bases, J lost 0 bases, and 10 bases lay in between. CDR3 size: 14 residues. CDR3 coding DNA: TGTGCCAGCATCCAAATCTCCTCTGGAAACACCATATATTTT. This translates into CASIQISSGNTIYF.

The genes are TRBV7-9 and TRBJ2-3; D is undetermined. CDR1 is SEHNR, CDR2 FQNEAQ, per germline (reference sequence). The CDR3 runs to 17 residues. Trimming took off 4 bases at V and 2 bases at J, with 19 bases between the two ends. The CDR3 coding sequence is TGTGCCAGCAGCTCCTCGCCCTCCCGGAAGAACACAGATACGCAGTATTTT. Translating it yields CASSSSPSRKNTDTQYF.

V is TRBV5-6 and J is TRBJ2-2; 11 nucleotides agree with TRBD2. V was clipped by 2 bases and J by 2 bases; unmatched bases: 2. In germline, CDR1 is SGHDT, CDR2 YYEEEE. CDR3 length equals 16 residues. The CDR3 here is CASSLLAGVNTGELFF. CDR3 coding DNA: TGTGCCAGCAGCTTACTAGCGGGAGTTAACACCGGGGAGCTGTTTTTT.

The V gene is TRBV5-4, the J gene TRBJ1-4; TRBD1 might be the D (5 bases). The length of the CDR3 is 14 residues. V shed 4 bases and J shed 8 bases, with 15 bases lying between them. The V gene's germline CDR1 is SGHNT and CDR2 YYREEE (reference sequence). The CDR3 sequence is CASSGRGGGEKLFF. In nucleotides, the CDR3 is TGTGCCAGCAGCGGACGTGGGGGTGGCGAAAAACTGTTTTTT.

J is TRBJ2-5 and V is TRBV7-9, with TRBD1 identical over 8 bases. Losses at the gene ends were 2 bases for V and 0 bases for J; bases not matched to a gene: 5. Germline assignment: CDR1 SEHNR and CDR2 FQNEAQ (reference sequence). CDR3 length: 16 amino acids. In DNA, the CDR3 is TGTGCCAGCAGCTTATGGACAGGGCCTAACCAAGAGACCCAGTACTTC. Its protein is CASSLWTGPNQETQYF. Variable domain in full (rest from reference TRBV7-9 and TRBJ2-5): DTGVSQNPRHKITKRGQNVTFRCDPISEHNRLYWYRQTLGQGPEFLTYFQNEAQLEKSRLLSDRFSAERPKGSFSTLEIQRTEQGDSAMYLCASSLWTGPNQETQYFGPGTRLLVL.

This sequence joins TRBV27 and TRBJ2-7; 10 nucleotides agree with TRBD2. Per the germline V gene, CDR1 is MNHEY and CDR2 is SMNVEV (reference sequence). The CDR3 loop spans 15 amino acids. J was trimmed by 2 bases and V by 6 bases; bases with no gene match: 7. The CDR3 coding sequence is TGTGCCAGCAGGAAACTAGCGGGATCCCCCTACGAGCAGTACTTC. This codes for CASRKLAGSPYEQYF.

The V call is TRBV29-1, the J call TRBJ1-2; D perhaps matches TRBD1 (6 bases). V was cut by 4 bases and J by 4 bases, with 13 bases left in between. CDR3 length: 13 amino acids. CDR1 and CDR2 from the germline V gene are SQVTM and ANQGSEA. This CDR3 is CSVGPQGTYGYTF. The CDR3 nucleotides are TGCAGCGTTGGCCCACAGGGAACCTATGGCTACACCTTC.

To note about this clone: The same CDR3 also results from other DNA sequences found in this sample. The chain has TRBV7-3 and TRBJ1-1; D is unresolved. Trimming took off 2 bases at V and 1 base at J, with 8 bases between the two ends. Germline V gene data show CDR1 as SGHTA and CDR2 as FQGTGA. This CDR3 has 14 residues. The CDR3 region has the DNA TGTGCCAGCAGCTTACTGGGTTCGAACACTGAAGCTTTCTTT. It encodes CASSLLGSNTEAFF.

This rearrangement joins TRBV27 to TRBJ2-3; D might be TRBD2 (6 bases). Germline loops: CDR1 MNHEY, CDR2 SMNVEV (reference sequence). CDR3 length equals 13 residues. V shed 10 bases and J shed 0 bases, with 11 bases lying between them. The CDR3 nucleotides read TGTGCCACCTCGGGACTTAGCACAGATACGCAGTATTTT. This gives the protein CATSGLSTDTQYF.

The J gene is TRBJ1-2, the V gene TRBV5-5; D perhaps matches TRBD1 (5 bases). The CDR3 has 14 residues. Looked up from germline, CDR1 is SGHKS and CDR2 is YYEKEE (reference sequence). The V gene lost 0 bases and the J gene lost 4 bases, with 10 bases spanning the gap. CDR3 sequence reads: CASSLETEIYGYTF. The CDR3 DNA follows: TGTGCCAGCAGCTTGGAGACAGAGATCTATGGCTACACCTTC.

This clone occurred once. The chain recombines TRBV27 with TRBJ2-2; D unclear. The CDR3 contains 14 residues. V gave up 2 bases and J gave up 6 bases, with 10 bases separating them. Germline-derived CDR1 and CDR2 are MNHEY and SMNVEV (reference sequence). The DNA of the CDR3 is TGTGCCAGCAGTTTAGGAGTTTCCGCCGGGGAGCTGTTTTTT. Translation gives CASSLGVSAGELFF.

The rearrangement links TRBV5-1 to TRBJ1-1, with 7 bases lining up with TRBD1. Trimming removed 4 bases from V and 5 bases from J; junction bases left unmatched: 5. CDR3 length: 13 residues. Germline assignment: CDR1 SGHRS and CDR2 YFSETQ. The CDR3 is CASSDRVRTEAFF. CDR3 sequence (DNA): TGCGCCAGCAGCGACAGGGTCCGTACTGAAGCTTTCTTT. Together with reference TRBV5-1 and TRBJ1-1, the CDR3 gives the full variable domain: KAGVTQTPRYLIKTRGQQVTLSCSPISGHRSVSWYQQTPGQGLQFLFEYFSETQRNKGNFPGRFSGRQFSNSRSEMNVSTLELGDSALYLCASSDRVRTEAFFGQGTRLTVV.

The chain is built from TRBV18 and TRBJ1-1; D unclear. Trimming took 5 bases from V and 2 from J, leaving 9 bases between them. This CDR3 contains 13 residues. Germline CDR1 and CDR2: KGHSH and LQKENI. The CDR3 sequence: CASSTSINTEAFF. The CDR3 DNA sequence: TGTGCCAGCTCAACATCGATTAACACTGAAGCTTTCTTT.

J is TRBJ2-5 and V is TRBV5-1; no clear D. V dropped 2 bases and J dropped 3 bases, with 8 bases sitting between them. Germline CDR1 reads SGHRS; CDR2 reads YFSETQ. CDR3 size: 13 residues. CDR3 sequence: CASSFDTEETQYF. Here the CDR3 DNA reads TGCGCCAGCAGCTTTGACACCGAAGAGACCCAGTACTTC.

This clone has a single count. The chain carries TRBV7-3 and TRBJ2-3, with 7 bases identical to TRBD1. Germline V gene data show CDR1 as SGHTA and CDR2 as FQGTGA. V lost 2 bases, J lost 2 bases, and 4 bases stayed unmatched. The CDR3 is 15 residues long. The CDR3 reads CASSLAGGPTDTQYF. The CDR3 DNA reads TGTGCCAGCAGCTTAGCAGGGGGACCCACAGATACGCAGTATTTT. Filled out from reference TRBV7-3 and TRBJ2-3, the complete variable domain reads GAGVSQTPSNKVTEKGKYVELRCDPISGHTALYWYRQSLGQGPEFLIYFQGTGAADDSGLPNDRFFAVRPEGSVSTLKIQRTERGDSAVYLCASSLAGGPTDTQYFGPGTRLTVL.

This clone was found once. The CDR3, as DNA: TGTGCCAGCAGTAGCGGGAGGGGGAACGGGGAGCTGTTTTTT. It translates to CASSSGRGNGELFF. This rearrangement joins TRBV4-2 to TRBJ2-2; TRBD2 aligns across 11 bases. The germline CDR1 and CDR2 sequences are LGHNA and YNFKEQ. This CDR3 is 14 amino acids long. The ends lost 6 bases at V and 7 bases at J; junction bases unmatched: 4.

The chain employs TRBV12-5 and TRBJ2-2; possible D gene TRBD2, 6 bases. Germline V lookup: CDR1 LGHNT, CDR2 FRNRAP. V gave up 5 bases and J gave up 5 bases, with 9 bases separating them. This CDR3 is built from 13 residues. For the CDR3, the DNA is TGTGCTAGTGGTGCGGGACTGACCGGGGAGCTGTTTTTT. It yields the protein CASGAGLTGELFF.